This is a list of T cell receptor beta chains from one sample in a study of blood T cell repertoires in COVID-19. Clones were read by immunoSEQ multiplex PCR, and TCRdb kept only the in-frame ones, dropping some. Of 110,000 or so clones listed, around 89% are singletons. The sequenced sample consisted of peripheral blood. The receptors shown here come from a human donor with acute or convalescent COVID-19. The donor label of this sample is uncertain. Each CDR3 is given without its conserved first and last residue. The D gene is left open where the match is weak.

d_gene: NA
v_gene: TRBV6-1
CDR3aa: ASSESVAPNTEAF

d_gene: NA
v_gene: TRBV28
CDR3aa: ASSSAGLGQPQH

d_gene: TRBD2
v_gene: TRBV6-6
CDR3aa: ASNPGTINNEQF

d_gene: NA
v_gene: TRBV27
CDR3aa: ASSSTSINEQF

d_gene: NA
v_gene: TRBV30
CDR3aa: ACRQSHQETQY

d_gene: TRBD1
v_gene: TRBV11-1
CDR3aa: ASSLPDRLEQY

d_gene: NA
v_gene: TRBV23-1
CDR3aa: ASSQAINPNTEAF

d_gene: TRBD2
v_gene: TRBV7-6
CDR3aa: ASSFSSGGSTDTQY

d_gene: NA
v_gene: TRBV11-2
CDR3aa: ASSLDLFREGTGELF

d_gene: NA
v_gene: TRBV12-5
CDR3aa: ASGFLLPTRRPHRNTEAF

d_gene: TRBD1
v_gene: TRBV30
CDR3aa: AWSAPTGGNEKLF

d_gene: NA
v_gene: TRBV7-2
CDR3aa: ASSLRHGTDTQY

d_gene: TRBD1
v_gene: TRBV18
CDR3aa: ASSPRGQGNTGELF

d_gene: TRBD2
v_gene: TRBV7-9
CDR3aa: ASSRTSGDTDTQY

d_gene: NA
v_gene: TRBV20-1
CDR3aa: SASQGLEQF

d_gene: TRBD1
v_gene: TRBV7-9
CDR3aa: ASSPEGQVNYGYT

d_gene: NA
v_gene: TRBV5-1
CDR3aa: ASSFEGWETQY

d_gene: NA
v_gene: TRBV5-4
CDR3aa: ASSLDDRGNTIY

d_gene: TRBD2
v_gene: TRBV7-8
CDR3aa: ASSLMSGGAAETQY

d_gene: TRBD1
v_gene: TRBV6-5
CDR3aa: ASSTTGTGANVLT

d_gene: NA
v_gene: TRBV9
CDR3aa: ASSVATYYTDTQY

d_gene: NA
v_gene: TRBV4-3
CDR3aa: ASSQDYGRKDYGYT

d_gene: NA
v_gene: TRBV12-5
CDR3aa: ASGEGGYTYEQY

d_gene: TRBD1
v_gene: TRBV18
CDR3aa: ASSQGQGPNTEAF

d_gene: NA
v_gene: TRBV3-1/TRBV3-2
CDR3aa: ASSGRGLKNYGYT

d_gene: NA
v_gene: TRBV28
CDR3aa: ASSLSGGRGGNTIY

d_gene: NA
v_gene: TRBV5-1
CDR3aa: ASSGGPNTEAF

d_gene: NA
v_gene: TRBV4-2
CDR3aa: ASSSGGYGYT

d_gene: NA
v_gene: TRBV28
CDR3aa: ASSLRQGTGELF

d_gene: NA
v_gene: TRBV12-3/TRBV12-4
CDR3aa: ASSFGGTEAF

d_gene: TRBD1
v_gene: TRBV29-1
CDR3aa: SVEDRGQGNTEAF

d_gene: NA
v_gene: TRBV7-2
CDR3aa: ASSSSEQQVKF

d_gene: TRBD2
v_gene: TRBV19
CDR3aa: ASSIVGLAVDEQF

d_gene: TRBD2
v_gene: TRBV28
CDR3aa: ASSLGFWTSGSGGTDTQY

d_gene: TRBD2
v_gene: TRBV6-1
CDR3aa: ASSEYWFGTSGDGDTQY

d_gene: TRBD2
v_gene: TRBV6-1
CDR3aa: ASSGLSGGPGSYNEQF

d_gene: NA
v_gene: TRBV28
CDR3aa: ASSLQGASGMVYNEQF

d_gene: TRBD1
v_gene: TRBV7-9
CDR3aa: ASSPSQGTDTEAF

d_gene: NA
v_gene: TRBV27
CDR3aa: ASRPGYRNEKLF

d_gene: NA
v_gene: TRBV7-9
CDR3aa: ASSLAEGSEQY

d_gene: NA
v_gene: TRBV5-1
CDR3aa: ASSLVGGDTEAF